The clone carrying this T cell receptor (beta chain) was seen repeatedly, ten times or more. What it binds is unknown. The time point is: newly diagnosed GD, antithyroid drugs for less than 3 months. The authors made the TCR library using RNA they extracted from PBMCs. The sample belongs to a study of regulatory T cells in long-lasting Graves disease. This CDR3 contains 14 residues. Per germline, CDR1 SGHAT and CDR2 FQNNGV. V gave up 0 bases and J gave up 1 base, with 6 bases separating them. The study's findings and limits: Authors noted too few samples as a limitation.

Library construction for TCR beta used iRepertoire HTBI primers and Arm-PCR of CDR3 regions. One entry per CDR3 protein results from TCRdb running MiXCR on the multiplex PCR reads. The data show around 480,000 distinct CDR3 sequences, about 16% seen once. These data were also reused for a study on T cells in Graves' hyperthyroidism and ophthalmopathy. From that paper: Most clonotypes that expanded in the thyroid above 0.001 also showed up in blood.

Sequencing used peripheral blood mononuclear cells (PBMCs), obtained at new diagnosis, from a patient treated with antithyroid drugs. The gene calls are TRBV11-2 and TRBJ2-5, with D hard to call. This TCR was sampled from a woman aged 35-65 years with Graves disease. CDR3 nucleotide sequence: TGTGCCAGCAGCTTAGACCCCGGCCAAGAGACCCAGTACTTC. As protein: CASSLDPGQETQYF.